This TCR beta chain was identified during a study of technical replicates of blood from a handful of donors. Per germline, CDR1 MGHRA and CDR2 YSYEKL. This CDR3 is 14 amino acids long. Losses at the gene ends were 0 bases for V and 7 bases for J; bases not matched to a gene: 2. Profiled with immunoSEQ multiplex PCR; TCRdb holds only in-frame clones, not every one. This table holds 60,000 to 80,000 clones, 92% found once. The sequence was collected from a human donor in good health. Sequencing was done on a sample of T cells isolated from PBMCs. The rearrangement uses TRBV4-1 and TRBJ2-2, with 7 bases matching TRBD2. CDR3 region: CASSQEGRDGELFF. The CDR3 DNA is TGCGCCAGCAGCCAAGAGGGGAGGGACGGGGAGCTGTTTTTT.